This T cell receptor beta chain originates from a study of blood T cell repertoires in COVID-19. In the study overall: T cells, B-cell-depleted T cells, or PBMCs supplied cDNA or gDNA.

Study processing details: From reference gene primer amplification, estimates of nucleated cell counts were derived. Produced via immunoSEQ multiplex PCR; TCRdb's table is partial and in-frame only. The V and J calls and clone size come from that table; D and trimming were worked out from the DNA. The sample comprises approximately 200,000 clones, 85% of which are singletons, and about 0.93% rests with the top ten. Trimming at V came to 2 bases and at J to 3 bases, leaving 7 bases not matched to a gene. Germline V gene sequence: CDR1 SGHNT, CDR2 YENEEA. This CDR3 region has 15 residues. This sequence was found in a man aged 40-49 years with acute or convalescent COVID-19. The chain recombines TRBV11-3 with TRBJ2-7, with 7 bases matching TRBD2. The sequenced sample consisted of peripheral blood. CDR3 DNA sequence: TGTGCCAGCAGCTTAAGAGGAGGCGGGGGCTACGAGCAGTACTTC. This sequence encodes CASSLRGGGGYEQYF.